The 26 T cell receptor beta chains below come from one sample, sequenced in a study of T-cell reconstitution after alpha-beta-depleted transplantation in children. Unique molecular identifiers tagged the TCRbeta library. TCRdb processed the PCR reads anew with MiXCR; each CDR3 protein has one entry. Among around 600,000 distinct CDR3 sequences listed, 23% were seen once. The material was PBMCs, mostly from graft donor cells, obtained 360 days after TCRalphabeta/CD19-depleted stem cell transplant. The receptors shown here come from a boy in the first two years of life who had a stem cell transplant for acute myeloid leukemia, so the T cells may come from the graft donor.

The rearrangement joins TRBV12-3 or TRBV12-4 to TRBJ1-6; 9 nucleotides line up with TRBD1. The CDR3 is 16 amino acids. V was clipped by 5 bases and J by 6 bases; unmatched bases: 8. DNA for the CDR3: TGTGCCAGCAGTCCCCGACAGGGGGTGGGTAATTCACCCCTCCACTTT. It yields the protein CASSPRQGVGNSPLHF.

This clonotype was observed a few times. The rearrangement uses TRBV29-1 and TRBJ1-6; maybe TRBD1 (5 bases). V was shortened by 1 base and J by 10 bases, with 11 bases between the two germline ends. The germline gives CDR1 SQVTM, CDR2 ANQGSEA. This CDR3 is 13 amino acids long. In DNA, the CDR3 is TGCAGCGTTGAAGTTGGGGGGGAATCACCCCTCCACTTT. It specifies CSVEVGGESPLHF.

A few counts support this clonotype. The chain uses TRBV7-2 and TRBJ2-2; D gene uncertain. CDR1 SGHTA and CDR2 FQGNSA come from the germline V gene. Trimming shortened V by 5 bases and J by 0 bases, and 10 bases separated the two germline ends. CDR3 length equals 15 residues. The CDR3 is CASSKRVANTGELFF. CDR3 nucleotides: TGTGCCAGCAGCAAGCGAGTTGCGAACACCGGGGAGCTGTTTTTT.

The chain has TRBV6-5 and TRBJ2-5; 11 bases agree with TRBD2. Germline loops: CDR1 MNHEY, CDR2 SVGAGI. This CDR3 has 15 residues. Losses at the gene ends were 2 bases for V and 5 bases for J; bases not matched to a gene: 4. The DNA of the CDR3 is TGTGCCAGCAGTTACGGATTAGCGGGGGGGGAGACCCAGTACTTC. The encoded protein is CASSYGLAGGETQYF.

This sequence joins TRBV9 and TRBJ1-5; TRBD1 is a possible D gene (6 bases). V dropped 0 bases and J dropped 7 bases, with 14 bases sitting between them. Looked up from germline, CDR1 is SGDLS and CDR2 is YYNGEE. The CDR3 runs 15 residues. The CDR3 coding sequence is TGTGCCAGCAGCGTAGGGGGGGGGGCAGGCCAGCCCCAGCATTTT. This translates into CASSVGGGAGQPQHF.

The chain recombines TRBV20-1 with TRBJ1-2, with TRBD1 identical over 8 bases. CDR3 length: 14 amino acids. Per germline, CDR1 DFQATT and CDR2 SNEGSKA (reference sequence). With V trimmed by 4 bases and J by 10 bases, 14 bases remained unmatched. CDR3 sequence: CSATDRAGDRDYTF. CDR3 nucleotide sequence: TGCAGTGCTACGGACAGGGCGGGTGATCGTGACTACACCTTC.

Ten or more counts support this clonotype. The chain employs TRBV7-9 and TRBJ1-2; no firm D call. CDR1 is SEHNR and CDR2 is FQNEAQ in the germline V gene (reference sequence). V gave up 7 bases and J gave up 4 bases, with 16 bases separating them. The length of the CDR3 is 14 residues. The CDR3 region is CASTSQPGLYGYTF. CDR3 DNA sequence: TGTGCCAGCACCTCCCAACCAGGTCTCTATGGCTACACCTTC.

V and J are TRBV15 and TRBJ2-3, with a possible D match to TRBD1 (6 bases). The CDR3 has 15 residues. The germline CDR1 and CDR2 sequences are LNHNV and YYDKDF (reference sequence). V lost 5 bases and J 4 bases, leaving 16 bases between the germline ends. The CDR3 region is CATSGSRGGADTQYF. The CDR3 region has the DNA TGTGCCACCAGCGGCTCCAGGGGTGGCGCAGATACGCAGTATTTT.

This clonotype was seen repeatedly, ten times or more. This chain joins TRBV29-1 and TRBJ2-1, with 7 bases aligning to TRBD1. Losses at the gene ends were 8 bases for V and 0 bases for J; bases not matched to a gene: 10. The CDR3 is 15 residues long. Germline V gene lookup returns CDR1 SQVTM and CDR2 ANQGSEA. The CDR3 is CSSWDSSSSYNEQFF. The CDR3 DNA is TGCAGCTCATGGGACAGTTCGAGCTCCTACAATGAGCAGTTCTTC.

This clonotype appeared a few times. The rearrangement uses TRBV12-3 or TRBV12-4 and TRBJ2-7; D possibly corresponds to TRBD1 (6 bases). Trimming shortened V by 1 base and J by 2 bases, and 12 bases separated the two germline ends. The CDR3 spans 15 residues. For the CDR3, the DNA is TGTGCCAGCAGTTTAGTGTGGGGGCGGACCTACGAGCAGTACTTC. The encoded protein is CASSLVWGRTYEQYF.

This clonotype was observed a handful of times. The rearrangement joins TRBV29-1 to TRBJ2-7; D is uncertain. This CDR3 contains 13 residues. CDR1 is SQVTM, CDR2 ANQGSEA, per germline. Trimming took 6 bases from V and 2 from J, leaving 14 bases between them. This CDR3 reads CSVSIPVTYEQYV. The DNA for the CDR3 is TGCAGCGTGTCTATCCCAGTTACCTACGAGCAGTACGTC.

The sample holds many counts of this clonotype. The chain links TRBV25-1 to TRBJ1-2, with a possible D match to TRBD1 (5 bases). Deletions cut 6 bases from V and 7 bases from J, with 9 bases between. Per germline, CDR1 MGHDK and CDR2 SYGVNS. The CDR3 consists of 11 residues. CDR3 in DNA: TGTGCCAGCAGCTGGGGGGGTGGCTACACCTTC. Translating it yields CASSWGGGYTF.

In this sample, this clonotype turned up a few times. The CDR3 reads CASSQDLGDTGELFF. In DNA, the CDR3 is TGCGCCAGCAGCCAAGACCTCGGGGACACCGGGGAGCTGTTTTTT. The rearrangement joins TRBV4-3 to TRBJ2-2; D possibly corresponds to TRBD2 (5 bases). V was trimmed by 0 bases and J by 3 bases, leaving 8 bases between them. The CDR3 totals 15 residues. The germline V gene has CDR1 LGHNA and CDR2 YSLEER.

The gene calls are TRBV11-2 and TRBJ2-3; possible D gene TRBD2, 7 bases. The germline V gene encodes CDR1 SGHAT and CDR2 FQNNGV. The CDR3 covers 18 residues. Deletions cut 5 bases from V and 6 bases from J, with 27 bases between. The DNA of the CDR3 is TGTGCCAGCAGCCGATTAGGGGGGGGTGGGGCCGCTCGGGATACGCAGTATTTT. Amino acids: CASSRLGGGGAARDTQYF.

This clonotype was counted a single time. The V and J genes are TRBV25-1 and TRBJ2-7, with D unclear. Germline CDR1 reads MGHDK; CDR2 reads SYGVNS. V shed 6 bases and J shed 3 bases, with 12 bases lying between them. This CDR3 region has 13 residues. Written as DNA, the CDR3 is TGTGCCAGCAGCTCCGGGCCCCACTACGAGCAGTACGTC. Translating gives CASSSGPHYEQYV.

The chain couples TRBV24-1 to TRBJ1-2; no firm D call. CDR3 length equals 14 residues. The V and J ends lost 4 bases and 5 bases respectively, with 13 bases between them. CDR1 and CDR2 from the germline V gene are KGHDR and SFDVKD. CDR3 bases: TGTGCCACCAGTGACGGAGGACGGATATATGGCTACACCTTC. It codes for CATSDGGRIYGYTF.

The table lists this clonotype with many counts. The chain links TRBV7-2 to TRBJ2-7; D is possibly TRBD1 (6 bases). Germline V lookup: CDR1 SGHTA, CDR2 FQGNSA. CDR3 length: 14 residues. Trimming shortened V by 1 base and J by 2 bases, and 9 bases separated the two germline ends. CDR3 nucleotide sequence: TGTGCCAGCAGCTTAGTGGGACAAACCTACGAGCAGTACTTC. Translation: CASSLVGQTYEQYF.

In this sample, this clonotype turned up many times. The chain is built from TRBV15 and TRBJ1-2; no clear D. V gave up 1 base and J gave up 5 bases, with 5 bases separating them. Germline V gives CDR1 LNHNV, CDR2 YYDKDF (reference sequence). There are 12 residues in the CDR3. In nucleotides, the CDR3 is TGTGCCACCAGCAGAGGAGAGTATGGCTACACCTTC. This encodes CATSRGEYGYTF.

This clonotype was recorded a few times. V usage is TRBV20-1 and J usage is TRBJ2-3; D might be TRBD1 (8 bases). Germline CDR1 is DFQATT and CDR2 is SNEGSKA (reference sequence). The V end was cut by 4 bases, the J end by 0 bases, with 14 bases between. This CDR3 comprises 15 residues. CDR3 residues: CSATYRGGSTDTQYF. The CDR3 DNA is TGCAGTGCTACCTACAGGGGGGGGAGCACAGATACGCAGTATTTT.

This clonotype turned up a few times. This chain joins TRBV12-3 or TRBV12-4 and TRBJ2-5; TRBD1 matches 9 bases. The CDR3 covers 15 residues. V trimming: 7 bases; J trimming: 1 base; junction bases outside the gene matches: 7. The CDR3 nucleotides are TGTGCCAGCACCCGACAGGGGGGAATCCAAGAGACCCAGTACTTC. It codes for CASTRQGGIQETQYF.

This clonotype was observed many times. CDR3 sequence reads: CSAERGGLETQYF. The CDR3 DNA reads as TGCAGTGCTGAGCGGGGGGGCCTGGAGACCCAGTACTTC. The rearrangement uses TRBV20-1 and TRBJ2-5; 10 nucleotides line up with TRBD2. The CDR3 has 13 residues. The J segment lost 5 bases and the V segment lost 5 bases, leaving 5 bases of the junction unmatched. Germline V gene sequence: CDR1 DFQATT, CDR2 SNEGSKA (reference sequence).

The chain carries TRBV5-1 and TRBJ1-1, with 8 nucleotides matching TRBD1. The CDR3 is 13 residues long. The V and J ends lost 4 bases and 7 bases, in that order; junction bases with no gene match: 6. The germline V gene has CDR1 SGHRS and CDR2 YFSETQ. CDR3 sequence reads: CASSGITGGEAFF. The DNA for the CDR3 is TGCGCCAGCAGCGGAATAACAGGGGGTGAAGCTTTCTTT.

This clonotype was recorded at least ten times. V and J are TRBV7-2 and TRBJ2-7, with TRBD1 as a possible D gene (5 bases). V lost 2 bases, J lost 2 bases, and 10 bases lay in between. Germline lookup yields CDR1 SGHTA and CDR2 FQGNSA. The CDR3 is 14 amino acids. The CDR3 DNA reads TGTGCCAGCAGCTTATTTGGGGCCCCCTACGAGCAGTACTTC. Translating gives CASSLFGAPYEQYF.

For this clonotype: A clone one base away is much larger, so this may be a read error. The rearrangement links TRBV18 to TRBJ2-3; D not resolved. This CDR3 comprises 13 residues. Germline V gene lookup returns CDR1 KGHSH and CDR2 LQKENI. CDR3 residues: CASLQTYTDAQYF. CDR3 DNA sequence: TGTGCCAGCTTACAAACCTACACAGATGCGCAGTATTTT.

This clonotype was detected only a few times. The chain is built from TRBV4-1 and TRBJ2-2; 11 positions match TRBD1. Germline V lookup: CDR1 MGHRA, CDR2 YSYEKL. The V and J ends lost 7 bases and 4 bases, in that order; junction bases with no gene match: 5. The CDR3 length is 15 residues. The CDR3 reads CASTGTGGITGELFF. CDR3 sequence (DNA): TGCGCCAGCACCGGGACAGGGGGTATCACCGGGGAGCTGTTTTTT.

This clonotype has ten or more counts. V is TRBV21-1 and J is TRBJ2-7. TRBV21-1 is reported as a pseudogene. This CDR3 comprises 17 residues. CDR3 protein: CASSKAVSSQGTYEQYF. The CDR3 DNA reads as TGTGCCAGCAGCAAAGCGGTATCTTCACAGGGCACCTACGAGCAGTACTTC.